A single sample is the source of the 20 T cell receptor beta chains below, sequenced in a study of vaccination and CD4 T cells after COVID-19. Stated treatment: roughly ten-day PBMC culture with coronavirus spike peptide pools or control peptides (ViraFEST assay). Their target antigens are unknown. The Oncomine TCR Beta short-read assay generated sequence data from the DNA of cultured CD4+ T cells. TCRdb re-called the PCR reads with MiXCR, one entry per CDR3 protein. The sample has 9,500 to 15,000 distinct CDR3 sequences; 55% to 65% are singletons. Sequenced sample: CD4+ T cells from blood, cultured in vitro. Source of these receptors: a human donor who had recovered from COVID-19.

This clonotype showed up just a few times. DNA of the CDR3: TGCAGTGCTAGAGTATTTGGACAGGGGGCGGATACGCAGTATTTT. Protein: CSARVFGQGADTQYF. V and J are TRBV20-1 and TRBJ2-3; TRBD1 aligns across 11 bases. This CDR3 spans 15 amino acids. J gave up 6 bases and V 1 base, and 6 bases lay outside the gene matches. CDR1 DFQATT and CDR2 SNEGSKA come from the germline V gene (reference sequence).

The chain links TRBV18 to TRBJ2-3; D remains unclear. This CDR3 contains 11 residues. Germline V gene lookup returns CDR1 KGHSH and CDR2 LQKENI. The V end lost 2 bases, the J end lost 3 bases, and 0 bases lay between the germline ends. The CDR3 DNA is TGTGCCAGCTCACCAACAGATACGCAGTATTTT. Encoded protein: CASSPTDTQYF.

CDR3 in amino acids: CASSPRLAREETQYF. CDR3 nucleotide sequence: TGTGCCAGTAGTCCCCGACTAGCAAGGGAGGAGACCCAGTACTTC. The chain links TRBV19 to TRBJ2-5, with 7 nucleotides matching TRBD2. The germline CDR1 and CDR2 sequences are LNHDA and SQIVND (reference sequence). The CDR3 has 15 amino acids. V lost 5 bases to trimming and J lost 5 bases; unmatched junction nucleotides: 11.

This clonotype was counted only a few times. The chain is built from TRBV7-7 and TRBJ2-5; D is possibly TRBD1 or TRBD2 (5 bases each). V shed 2 bases and J shed 5 bases, with 12 bases lying between them. The germline CDR1 and CDR2 sequences are SSHAT and FNYEAQ (reference sequence). The CDR3 contains 14 residues. This CDR3 reads CASSLKEWGETQYF. The CDR3 coding sequence is TGTGCCAGCAGCTTAAAGGAGTGGGGGGAGACCCAGTACTTC.

The chain recombines TRBV6-1 with TRBJ1-2; D may be TRBD1 (6 bases). The germline V gene has CDR1 MNHNS and CDR2 SASEGT. CDR3 length equals 12 residues. Trimming left V 6 bases short and J 6 bases short, with 11 bases between. The CDR3 loop reads CASSTGFHGYTF. CDR3 coding DNA: TGTGCCAGCAGCACAGGGTTTCATGGCTACACCTTC.

The chain couples TRBV20-1 to TRBJ2-7, with D possibly TRBD2 on 6 matching bases. The CDR3 sequence is 14 residues long. Trimming removed 2 bases from V and 0 bases from J, with 11 bases in between. Germline CDR1 and CDR2: DFQATT and SNEGSKA (reference sequence). Here the CDR3 reads CSARTISGSYEQYF. In DNA form, the CDR3 reads TGCAGTGCTAGAACGATTAGCGGCTCCTACGAGCAGTACTTC.

The chain employs TRBV6-1 and TRBJ2-2; D ambiguous. The germline gives CDR1 MNHNS, CDR2 SASEGT. Trimming took off 6 bases at V and 4 bases at J, with 9 bases between the two ends. The CDR3 is made up of 13 amino acids. CDR3 sequence reads: CASSLTSTGELFF. For the CDR3, the DNA is TGTGCCAGCAGCCTTACATCCACCGGGGAGCTGTTTTTT.

The rearrangement links TRBV7-2 to TRBJ2-7; TRBD1 might be the D (6 bases). The germline V gene has CDR1 SGHTA and CDR2 FQGNSA. This CDR3 is built from 13 residues. V was shortened by 4 bases and J by 3 bases, with 10 bases between the two germline ends. CDR3 sequence: CASSSQTGYEQYF. Written as DNA, the CDR3 is TGTGCCAGCAGCTCACAGACAGGCTACGAGCAGTACTTC.

V usage is TRBV6-5 and J usage is TRBJ2-1; a weak D match, TRBD1 (6 bases). CDR3 length: 17 residues. The ends were cut back, 4 bases at V and 3 bases at J, with 19 bases in the middle. The V gene's germline CDR1 is MNHEY and CDR2 SVGAGI. CDR3 loop: CASSLYHRDTGYNEQFF. The CDR3 DNA reads TGTGCCAGCAGTTTATACCACCGGGACACTGGCTACAATGAGCAGTTCTTC.

The gene calls are TRBV20-1 and TRBJ2-1; 11 bases fit TRBD1. The CDR3 totals 14 residues. The V segment lost 3 bases and the J segment 8 bases; nucleotides outside the gene matches: 6. The germline CDR1 and CDR2 sequences are DFQATT and SNEGSKA (reference sequence). CDR3 coding DNA: TGCAGTGCTAGGGAGGGACAGGGGGGCGATGAGCAGTTCTTC. Its translation: CSAREGQGGDEQFF.

CDR3 loop: CASSPITSTDTQYF. In DNA, the CDR3 is TGTGCCAGCTCACCCATAACAAGCACAGATACGCAGTATTTT. This chain joins TRBV18 and TRBJ2-3; no firm D call. The CDR3 spans 14 residues. Germline CDR1 KGHSH, CDR2 LQKENI. V was shortened by 3 bases and J by 0 bases, with 7 bases between the two germline ends.

The chain couples TRBV7-2 to TRBJ2-3, with TRBD2 identical over 10 bases. The J segment lost 4 bases and the V segment lost 5 bases, leaving 6 bases of the junction unmatched. The CDR3 extends over 15 amino acids. The germline V gene has CDR1 SGHTA and CDR2 FQGNSA. Here the CDR3 reads CASSSSGRTADTQYF. CDR3 coding DNA: TGTGCCAGCAGCAGTAGCGGGAGGACCGCAGATACGCAGTATTTT.

This clonotype was seen a handful of times. The chain employs TRBV20-1 and TRBJ1-2; 8 bases align to TRBD1. CDR1 is DFQATT, CDR2 SNEGSKA, per germline (reference sequence). Trimming removed 5 bases from V and 5 bases from J; junction bases left unmatched: 4. The CDR3 sequence is 12 residues long. The CDR3 loop is CSAEGQVYGYTF. The CDR3 DNA follows: TGCAGTGCTGAGGGACAGGTTTATGGCTACACCTTC.

In its sample, this clonotype was seen once. The J gene is TRBJ2-2, the V gene TRBV20-1; a possible D gene is TRBD1 (5 bases). V dropped 0 bases and J dropped 0 bases, with 11 bases sitting between them. Germline values: CDR1 DFQATT, CDR2 SNEGSKA (reference sequence). This CDR3 is 16 amino acids long. The CDR3 reads CSARDPRQSNTGELFF. The CDR3 DNA sequence: TGCAGTGCTAGAGATCCGAGACAGTCGAACACCGGGGAGCTGTTTTTT.

The chain is built from TRBV20-1 and TRBJ2-1; 8 bases match TRBD2. The junction had 6 bases not matched to a gene; V was cut back by 0 bases and J by 8 bases. CDR3 size: 14 residues. Per the germline V gene, CDR1 is DFQATT and CDR2 is SNEGSKA (reference sequence). CDR3 protein: CSARDPGLVDEQFF. CDR3 in DNA: TGCAGTGCTAGAGATCCGGGACTAGTGGATGAGCAGTTCTTC.

The rearrangement uses TRBV20-1 and TRBJ1-2, with TRBD1 identical over 7 bases. The V and J ends lost 3 bases and 8 bases, in that order; junction bases with no gene match: 30. This CDR3 is 20 amino acids long. The germline V gene encodes CDR1 DFQATT and CDR2 SNEGSKA (reference sequence). This CDR3 is CSASYPPKPETGMNTDGYTF. CDR3 DNA sequence: TGCAGTGCTAGTTACCCCCCGAAGCCAGAGACAGGGATGAATACGGACGGCTACACCTTC.

The genes are TRBV6-5 and TRBJ1-6, with D uncertain. This CDR3 is 14 amino acids long. V was cut by 4 bases and J by 10 bases, with 14 bases left in between. Looked up from germline, CDR1 is MNHEY and CDR2 is SVGAGI. The CDR3 DNA sequence: TGTGCCAGCAGTTCACGACAAGTTTCATCACCCCTCCACTTT. As protein: CASSSRQVSSPLHF.

This clonotype was seen more than once but under ten times. The chain combines TRBV20-1 with TRBJ2-2, with D maybe TRBD2 (7 bases). In germline, CDR1 is DFQATT, CDR2 SNEGSKA (reference sequence). The CDR3 sequence is 14 residues long. Between the trimmed V and J ends, which lost 4 bases and 6 bases, there was a span of 15 bases. CDR3 DNA sequence: TGCAGTGCTAACGAAGGGGGGGCGGCCGGGGAGCTGTTTTTT. Translating gives CSANEGGAAGELFF.

The chain uses TRBV5-1 and TRBJ1-1; the D gene is possibly TRBD1 (5 bases). The V gene lost 5 bases and the J gene lost 3 bases, with 14 bases spanning the gap. In germline, CDR1 is SGHRS, CDR2 YFSETQ. There are 14 residues in the CDR3. The CDR3 DNA reads TGCGCCAGCAGAGGGCAGGGTGGGGACACTGAAGCTTTCTTT. Translated: CASRGQGGDTEAFF.

V and J are TRBV11-3 and TRBJ2-5; possibly TRBD2 for D (5 bases). Germline CDR1 and CDR2: SGHNT and YENEEA. The CDR3 has 14 amino acids. V lost 4 bases to trimming and J lost 2 bases, with 11 bases between them. The CDR3 DNA sequence: TGTGCCAGCAGCTCTACCGGGAAACAAGAGACCCAGTACTTC. Its translation is CASSSTGKQETQYF.